This TCR beta chain originates from a study of vaccination and CD4 T cells after COVID-19. The table lists this clonotype with a few counts. As yet, its antigen is unknown. Treatment here: roughly 10-day PBMC culture with coronavirus spike peptide pools or control peptides (ViraFEST assay). CDR3 length equals 15 residues. The V gene's germline CDR1 is SGHTA and CDR2 FQGNSA. V lost 5 bases and J 2 bases, leaving 14 bases between the germline ends. Cultured CD4+ T cells had their DNA profiled by the Oncomine TCR Beta short-read assay. One entry per CDR3 protein results from TCRdb running MiXCR on the PCR reads. The sample records some 11,000 distinct CDR3 sequences, roughly 24% being singletons.

The receptor comes from a human donor who had recovered from COVID-19. The sequences come from CD4+ T cells from blood, cultured in vitro, collected after SARS-CoV-2 vaccination. The gene calls are TRBV7-2 and TRBJ2-3; weak D call: TRBD2 (5 bases). The CDR3 protein is CASSPAAGYTDTQYF. The CDR3 DNA sequence: TGTGCCAGCAGCCCCGCGGCGGGTTACACAGATACGCAGTATTTT.